These 32 T cell receptor beta chains share one sample of origin, sequenced in a study of cytomegalovirus exposure and HLA in healthy donors. PCR involved 60 Vbeta and 13 Jbeta primers. The data were produced by immunoSEQ multiplex PCR, yet TCRdb's version contains in-frame clones alone and is incomplete. The sample lists roughly 100,000 clones, about four fifths occurring once. Specimen: PBMCs. These receptors came from a man aged 50-59 years in good health and CMV-seronegative.

The V and J genes are TRBV11-3 and TRBJ2-7; D is perhaps TRBD1 (5 bases). The CDR3 is 13 amino acids. Per the germline V gene, CDR1 is SGHNT and CDR2 is YENEEA. The V end was cut by 5 bases, the J end by 5 bases, with 13 bases between. In DNA, the CDR3 is TGTGCCAGCAGCGCCCAACGCAGGGACGAGCAGTACTTC. Protein sequence: CASSAQRRDEQYF.

J is TRBJ2-7 and V is TRBV21-1; TRBD2, the D gene given by the table, was not confirmed from the DNA. TRBV21-1 is a known pseudogene. The CDR3 spans 12 residues. CDR3: CASSWLHYEQYV. Written as DNA, the CDR3 is TGTGCCAGCAGCTGGCTTCACTACGAGCAGTACGTC.

The J gene is TRBJ2-2, the V gene TRBV7-3; D is possibly TRBD1 (5 bases). This CDR3 is 13 amino acids long. Trimming cost V 4 bases and J 7 bases, with 10 bases left between them. In germline, CDR1 is SGHTA, CDR2 FQGTGA. The CDR3: CASSSLGDGELFF. CDR3 bases: TGTGCCAGCAGCTCCCTAGGGGACGGGGAGCTGTTTTTT.

This chain connects TRBV5-8 to TRBJ2-5, with D possibly TRBD1 on 6 matching bases. V was trimmed by 4 bases and J by 5 bases, leaving 15 bases between them. The V gene's germline CDR1 is SGHTS and CDR2 YDEGEE. The CDR3 sequence is 14 residues long. The CDR3 DNA is TGTGCCAGCAGCCCCGGACAGAGGCGGGAGACCCAGTACTTC. Amino acid sequence: CASSPGQRRETQYF.

The chain couples TRBV2 to TRBJ2-7; tentatively, D is TRBD1 (6 bases). Germline-derived CDR1 and CDR2 are SNHLY and FYNNEI. This CDR3 contains 15 residues. Trimming took 8 bases from V and 3 from J, leaving 20 bases between them. As DNA, the CDR3 is TGTGCCAGCGGTAGCGACAGGTGGGGGTTCTACGAGCAGTACGTC. Amino acids: CASGSDRWGFYEQYV.

The chain recombines TRBV19 with TRBJ1-6, with 8 nucleotides matching TRBD1. This CDR3 contains 19 residues. In germline, CDR1 is LNHDA, CDR2 SQIVND (reference sequence). J was trimmed by 0 bases and V by 5 bases; bases with no gene match: 12. The CDR3 protein is CASSRGTGLHPSYNSPLHF. The CDR3 DNA reads TGTGCCAGTAGTCGAGGGACAGGCCTTCACCCCTCCTATAATTCACCCCTCCACTTT.

The V and J genes are TRBV28 and TRBJ2-1; perhaps TRBD2 as D (6 bases). The CDR3 consists of 15 residues. CDR1 and CDR2 (germline): MDHEN, SYDVKM. V dropped 4 bases and J dropped 9 bases, with 19 bases sitting between them. CDR3 residues: CASSSAGGWSGEQFF. The CDR3 DNA reads as TGTGCCAGCAGTTCTGCTGGAGGGTGGTCCGGTGAGCAGTTCTTC.

This chain joins TRBV19 and TRBJ1-6; 9 positions agree with TRBD1. The CDR3 sequence is 15 residues long. The junction had 3 bases not matched to a gene; V was cut back by 2 bases and J by 7 bases. Germline lookup yields CDR1 LNHDA and CDR2 SQIVND (reference sequence). The CDR3 DNA follows: TGTGCCAGTAGTATAAGTGGGACAGGGAATTCACCCCTCCACTTT. Protein: CASSISGTGNSPLHF.

The chain carries TRBV7-2 and TRBJ2-5; tentative D call: TRBD1 (6 bases). The germline gives CDR1 SGHTA, CDR2 FQGNSA. V was cut by 7 bases and J by 4 bases, with 10 bases left in between. The CDR3 covers 12 residues. CDR3 region: CASTLGGETQYF. CDR3 sequence (DNA): TGTGCCAGCACCCTAGGGGGAGAGACCCAGTACTTC.

The V gene is TRBV10-3, the J gene TRBJ2-2; tentative D call: TRBD1 (5 bases). Germline CDR1 ENHRY, CDR2 SYGVKD. The V end was cut by 8 bases, the J end by 7 bases, with 26 bases between. CDR3 length: 17 amino acids. DNA for the CDR3: TGTGCCATCGGCCCTCTCCCGACAGCCCTCGAGGTCGGGGAGCTGTTTTTT. It translates to CAIGPLPTALEVGELFF.

This rearrangement joins TRBV6-5 to TRBJ1-1; 8 nucleotides align to TRBD1. Germline V gene data show CDR1 as MNHEY and CDR2 as SVGAGI. There are 15 residues in the CDR3. With V trimmed by 7 bases and J by 1 base, 8 bases remained unmatched. The CDR3 sequence: CASNKQGVGNTEAFF. CDR3 nucleotide sequence: TGTGCCAGCAACAAACAGGGGGTGGGGAACACTGAAGCTTTCTTT.

The rearrangement uses TRBV2 and TRBJ2-1; TRBD2 agrees at 7 bases. J was trimmed by 3 bases and V by 3 bases; bases with no gene match: 5. CDR3 length: 15 residues. Germline values: CDR1 SNHLY, CDR2 FYNNEI. CDR3 bases: TGTGCCAGCAGTGAGAGCCGGGGGGTCTACAATGAGCAGTTCTTC. Translation: CASSESRGVYNEQFF.

The rearrangement uses TRBV5-6 and TRBJ2-7, with D unclear. The tail of the sequence fits TRBJ2-5 better, so the J call may be wrong. This CDR3 has 13 residues. Germline V gives CDR1 SGHDT, CDR2 YYEEEE. Here the CDR3 DNA reads TGTGCCAGCACTAACCTTGCTGGAGAGACCCAGTACTTC. Translation: CASTNLAGETQYF.

The chain combines TRBV5-6 with TRBJ2-3; D unclear. The CDR3 totals 14 residues. The V gene's germline CDR1 is SGHDT and CDR2 YYEEEE. The V and J ends lost 2 bases and 2 bases respectively, with 9 bases between them. In nucleotides, the CDR3 is TGTGCCAGCAGCTTCAGAGGTAACACAGATACGCAGTATTTT. It is translated as CASSFRGNTDTQYF.

This chain links TRBV4-1 with TRBJ1-2; 9 bases fit TRBD1. CDR1 is MGHRA and CDR2 is YSYEKL in the germline V gene. Trimming at V came to 5 bases and at J to 3 bases, leaving 7 bases not matched to a gene. This CDR3 comprises 15 residues. In nucleotides, the CDR3 is TGCGCCAGCAGCGTCAGGGACAGGGATTACTATGGCTACACCTTC. Protein product: CASSVRDRDYYGYTF.

The J gene is TRBJ1-1, the V gene TRBV9; a possible D gene is TRBD1 (5 bases). Per germline, CDR1 SGDLS and CDR2 YYNGEE. This CDR3 contains 13 residues. Deletions cut 3 bases from V and 7 bases from J, with 13 bases between. This CDR3 is CASSAGPAYEAFF. The CDR3 DNA sequence: TGTGCCAGCAGCGCAGGGCCAGCATATGAAGCTTTCTTT.

The V and J genes are TRBV10-3 and TRBJ2-4; TRBD2 is a possible D gene (5 bases). The CDR3 contains 13 residues. V was pared by 5 bases and J by 8 bases, with 13 bases between. The germline V gene encodes CDR1 ENHRY and CDR2 SYGVKD. The CDR3: CAISRGFVDIQYF. In DNA form, the CDR3 reads TGTGCCATCAGTCGGGGTTTTGTTGACATTCAGTACTTC.

The rearrangement uses TRBV30 and TRBJ2-1, with no clear D. Trimming removed 0 bases from V and 7 bases from J, with 10 bases in between. From germline, CDR1 is GTSNPN and CDR2 SVGIG (reference sequence). CDR3 length: 13 residues. This CDR3 is CAWSVRRRNEQFF. CDR3 DNA sequence: TGTGCCTGGAGTGTGAGGCGGCGGAATGAGCAGTTCTTC.

This clone was recorded only once. This chain joins TRBV9 and TRBJ2-3, with 8 positions matching TRBD2. Losses at the gene ends were 1 base for V and 6 bases for J; bases not matched to a gene: 13. In germline, CDR1 is SGDLS, CDR2 YYNGEE. The CDR3 sequence is 17 residues long. The CDR3 bases are TGTGCCAGCAGCGTAACCGGGGGGGGAGGAGGCCCCGATACGCAGTATTTT. It translates to CASSVTGGGGGPDTQYF.

The chain combines TRBV5-6 with TRBJ1-1; D perhaps matches TRBD1 (5 bases). Trimming removed 2 bases from V and 6 bases from J, with 8 bases in between. Germline CDR1 reads SGHDT; CDR2 reads YYEEEE. This CDR3 spans 12 amino acids. CDR3 sequence: CASSFRVPEAFF. DNA of the CDR3: TGTGCCAGCAGCTTCAGGGTTCCTGAAGCTTTCTTT.

The CDR3 coding sequence is TGCGCCAGCAGCCAAAGGGATGGAGGGGCGAACACCGGGGAGCTGTTTTTT. As protein: CASSQRDGGANTGELFF. The V call is TRBV4-1, the J call TRBJ2-2, with D maybe TRBD2 (6 bases). V was clipped by 2 bases and J by 0 bases, with 13 bases between them. This CDR3 has 17 residues. The V gene's germline CDR1 is MGHRA and CDR2 YSYEKL.

A note on this clone: One junction end disagrees with the germline gene, perhaps due to a read error. The J gene is TRBJ1-5, the V gene TRBV27; 11 bases match TRBD1. Germline values: CDR1 MNHEY, CDR2 SMNVEV (reference sequence). This CDR3 spans 16 amino acids. CDR3 bases: TGTGCCAGCAGTTTCTCGGGACAGGGGGGCAATCGGCCCCAGCATTTT. It is translated as CASSFSGQGGNRPQHF.

This clone is a singleton in its sample. The CDR3 here is CASAVRSLNPYGYTF. CDR3 coding DNA: TGTGCCAGCGCAGTTAGGAGTCTCAACCCCTATGGCTACACCTTC. The rearrangement links TRBV27 to TRBJ1-2; D unclear. V was shortened by 8 bases and J by 4 bases, with 20 bases between the two germline ends. Germline V lookup: CDR1 MNHEY, CDR2 SMNVEV (reference sequence). This CDR3 is 15 amino acids long.

This chain joins TRBV6-1 and TRBJ1-6; 11 nucleotides agree with TRBD1. V lost 3 bases, J lost 8 bases, and 0 bases stayed unmatched. There are 14 residues in the CDR3. Germline CDR1 and CDR2: MNHNS and SASEGT. As DNA, the CDR3 is TGTGCCAGCAGTGAGGGACAGGGGGATTCACCCCTCCACTTT. Amino acids: CASSEGQGDSPLHF.

The chain links TRBV5-1 to TRBJ2-3; tentative D call: TRBD1 (6 bases). Deletions cut 7 bases from V and 7 bases from J, with 13 bases between. The CDR3 is 12 residues long. CDR1 and CDR2 from the germline V gene are SGHRS and YFSETQ. The CDR3 DNA reads as TGCGCCAGCCGGCCGGGGACAAATACGCAGTATTTT. Translating gives CASRPGTNTQYF.

The chain recombines TRBV21-1 with TRBJ1-1. TRBV21-1 is designated a pseudogene. The CDR3 is made up of 14 amino acids. The CDR3 nucleotides read TGTGCCAGCGATCCGGGGGTTAAGAAAACTGAAGCTTTCTTT. This sequence encodes CASDPGVKKTEAFF.

This chain joins TRBV10-3 and TRBJ2-5, with D maybe TRBD2 (5 bases). This CDR3 spans 13 amino acids. V was trimmed by 11 bases and J by 3 bases, leaving 16 bases between them. Germline assignment: CDR1 ENHRY and CDR2 SYGVKD. CDR3 DNA sequence: TGTGCCGCCCGGACTGCCCTCGAAGAGACCCAGTACTTC. Translation: CAARTALEETQYF.

This chain connects TRBV2 to TRBJ2-2; unclear D gene. CDR1 is SNHLY, CDR2 FYNNEI, per germline. Trimming left V 6 bases short and J 7 bases short, with 15 bases between. CDR3 size: 14 residues. CDR3 loop: CASSERLEFGELFF. The CDR3 DNA reads as TGTGCCAGCAGCGAGAGGTTGGAGTTCGGGGAGCTGTTTTTT.

The chain links TRBV13 to TRBJ1-3, with D hard to call. This CDR3 is built from 14 residues. The germline V gene encodes CDR1 PRHDT and CDR2 FYEKMQ (reference sequence). Between the trimmed V and J ends, which lost 4 bases and 4 bases, there was a span of 11 bases. CDR3 amino acids: CASSSSRYGNTIYF. As DNA, the CDR3 is TGTGCCAGCAGCTCGAGTCGCTACGGAAACACCATATATTTT.

Turning to this clone: Other DNA sequences in this sample translate to the same CDR3. The J gene is TRBJ2-3, the V gene TRBV25-1; D might be TRBD1 (6 bases). The germline V gene encodes CDR1 MGHDK and CDR2 SYGVNS. The CDR3 loop spans 16 amino acids. With 3 bases removed from V and 0 bases from J, the gap between germline ends came to 13 bases. The CDR3 here is CASSDPTGPSTDTQYF. DNA of the CDR3: TGTGCCAGCAGTGACCCGACAGGACCTAGCACAGATACGCAGTATTTT.

The J gene is TRBJ2-1, the V gene TRBV6-4; D might be TRBD2 (6 bases). The V gene lost 0 bases and the J gene lost 0 bases, with 15 bases spanning the gap. CDR1 and CDR2 from the germline V gene are MRHNA and SNTAGT. This CDR3 contains 18 residues. The CDR3 DNA reads as TGTGCCAGCAGTGACTCGATGGGCGCGGGGAGCTCCTACAATGAGCAGTTCTTC. Protein sequence: CASSDSMGAGSSYNEQFF.

The chain uses TRBV18 and TRBJ2-7; 7 nucleotides match TRBD1. Trimming removed 3 bases from V and 3 bases from J; junction bases left unmatched: 5. The germline V gene has CDR1 KGHSH and CDR2 LQKENI. This CDR3 has 14 amino acids. The CDR3 nucleotides are TGTGCCAGCTCACCCGGGACAGTCCTCTACGAGCAGTACGTC. Translated: CASSPGTVLYEQYV.